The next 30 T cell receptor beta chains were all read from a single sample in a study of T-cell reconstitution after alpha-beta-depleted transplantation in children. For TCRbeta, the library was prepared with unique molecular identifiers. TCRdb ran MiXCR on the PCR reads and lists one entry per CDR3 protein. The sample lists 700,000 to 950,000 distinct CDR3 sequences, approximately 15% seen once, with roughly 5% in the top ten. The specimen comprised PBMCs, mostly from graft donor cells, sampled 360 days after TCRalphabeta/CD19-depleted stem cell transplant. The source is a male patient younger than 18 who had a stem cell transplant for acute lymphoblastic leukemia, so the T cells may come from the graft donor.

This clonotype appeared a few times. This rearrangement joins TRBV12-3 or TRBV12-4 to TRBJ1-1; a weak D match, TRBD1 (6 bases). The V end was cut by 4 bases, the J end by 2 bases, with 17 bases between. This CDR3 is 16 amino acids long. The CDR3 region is CASSSFSGTLNTEAFF. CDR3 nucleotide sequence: TGTGCCAGCAGTTCCTTTTCCGGGACACTAAACACTGAAGCTTTCTTT.

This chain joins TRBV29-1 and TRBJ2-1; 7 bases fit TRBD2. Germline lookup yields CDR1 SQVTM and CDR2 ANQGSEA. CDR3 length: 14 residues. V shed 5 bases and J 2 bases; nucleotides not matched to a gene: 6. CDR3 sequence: CSVSTGGAYNEQFF. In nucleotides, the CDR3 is TGCAGCGTTTCAACGGGAGGAGCCTACAATGAGCAGTTCTTC.

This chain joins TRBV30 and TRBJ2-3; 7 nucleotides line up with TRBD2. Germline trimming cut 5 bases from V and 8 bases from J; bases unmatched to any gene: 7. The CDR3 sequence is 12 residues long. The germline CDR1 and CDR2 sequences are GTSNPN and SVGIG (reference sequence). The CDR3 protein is CAWLSAGTTQYF. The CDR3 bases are TGTGCCTGGCTATCAGCGGGAACTACGCAGTATTTT.

The CDR3 sequence is CSADPMAAENQPQHF. The CDR3 nucleotides read TGCAGTGCTGACCCGATGGCGGCGGAAAATCAGCCCCAGCATTTT. The chain carries TRBV20-1 and TRBJ1-5; no firm D call. Per germline, CDR1 DFQATT and CDR2 SNEGSKA (reference sequence). The V gene lost 5 bases and the J gene lost 4 bases, with 18 bases spanning the gap. The CDR3 extends over 15 amino acids.

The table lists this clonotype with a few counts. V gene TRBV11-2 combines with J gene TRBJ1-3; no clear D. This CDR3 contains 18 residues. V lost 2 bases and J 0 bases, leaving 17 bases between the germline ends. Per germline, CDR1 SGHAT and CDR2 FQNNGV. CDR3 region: CASSLHLGMPSSGNTIYF. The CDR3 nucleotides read TGTGCCAGCAGCTTACATCTTGGGATGCCTAGCTCTGGAAACACCATATATTTT. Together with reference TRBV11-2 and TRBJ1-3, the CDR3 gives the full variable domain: EAGVAQSPRYKIIEKRQSVAFWCNPISGHATLYWYQQILGQGPKLLIQFQNNGVVDDSQLPKDRFSAERLKGVDSTLKIQPAKLEDSAVYLCASSLHLGMPSSGNTIYFGEGSWLTVV.

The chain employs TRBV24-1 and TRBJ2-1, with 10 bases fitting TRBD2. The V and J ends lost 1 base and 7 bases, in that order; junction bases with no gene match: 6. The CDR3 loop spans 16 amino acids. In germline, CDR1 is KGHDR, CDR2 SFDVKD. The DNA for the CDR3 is TGTGCCACCAGTGATTTTGCTAGCGGGAGTGAGAATGAGCAGTTCTTC. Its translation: CATSDFASGSENEQFF.

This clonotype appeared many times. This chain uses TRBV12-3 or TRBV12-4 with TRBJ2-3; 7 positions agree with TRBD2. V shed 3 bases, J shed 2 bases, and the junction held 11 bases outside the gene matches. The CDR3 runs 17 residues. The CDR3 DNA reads TGTGCCAGCAGTTTTGTTCGGGGGGTAGAGGACACAGATACGCAGTATTTT. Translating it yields CASSFVRGVEDTDTQYF.

The CDR3 DNA reads TGTGCCAGCAGTCCGACTAGCGTATTTAAAGATACGCAGTATTTT. The encoded protein is CASSPTSVFKDTQYF. The chain employs TRBV12-3 or TRBV12-4 and TRBJ2-3, with 8 bases fitting TRBD2. J gave up 5 bases and V 5 bases, and 9 bases lay outside the gene matches. The CDR3 covers 15 residues.

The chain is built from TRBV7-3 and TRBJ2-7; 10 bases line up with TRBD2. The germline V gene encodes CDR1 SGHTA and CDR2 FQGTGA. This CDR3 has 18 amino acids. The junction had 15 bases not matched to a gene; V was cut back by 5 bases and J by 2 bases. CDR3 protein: CASSISGTPGLATYEQYF. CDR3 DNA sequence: TGTGCCAGCAGCATTTCCGGGACGCCGGGACTAGCGACCTACGAGCAGTACTTC.

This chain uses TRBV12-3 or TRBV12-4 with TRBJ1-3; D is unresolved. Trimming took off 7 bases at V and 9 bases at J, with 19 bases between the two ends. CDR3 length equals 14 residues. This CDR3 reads CASNGHQRVGTIYF. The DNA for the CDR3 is TGTGCCAGCAACGGTCACCAAAGGGTAGGCACCATATATTTT.

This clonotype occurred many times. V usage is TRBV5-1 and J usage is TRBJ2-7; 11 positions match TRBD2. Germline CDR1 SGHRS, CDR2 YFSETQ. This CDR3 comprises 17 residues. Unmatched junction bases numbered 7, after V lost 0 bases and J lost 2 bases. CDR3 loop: CASSLVKTSGNAYEQYF. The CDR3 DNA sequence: TGCGCCAGCAGCTTGGTTAAGACTAGCGGGAATGCCTACGAGCAGTACTTC.

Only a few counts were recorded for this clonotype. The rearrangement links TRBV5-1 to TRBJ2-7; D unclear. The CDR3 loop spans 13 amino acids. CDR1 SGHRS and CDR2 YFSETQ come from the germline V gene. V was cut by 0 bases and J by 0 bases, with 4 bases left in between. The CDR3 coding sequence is TGCGCCAGCAGCTTGGACAACTCCTACGAGCAGTACTTC. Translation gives CASSLDNSYEQYF.

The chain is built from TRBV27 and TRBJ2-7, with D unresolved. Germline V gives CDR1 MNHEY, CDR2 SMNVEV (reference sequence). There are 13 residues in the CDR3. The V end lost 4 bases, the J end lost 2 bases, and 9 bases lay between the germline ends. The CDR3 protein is CASSWANTYEQYF. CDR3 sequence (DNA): TGTGCCAGCAGTTGGGCAAACACCTACGAGCAGTACTTC.

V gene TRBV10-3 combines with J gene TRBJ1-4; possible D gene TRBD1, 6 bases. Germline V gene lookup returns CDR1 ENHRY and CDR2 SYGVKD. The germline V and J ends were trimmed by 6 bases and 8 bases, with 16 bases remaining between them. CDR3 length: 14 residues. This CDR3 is CAIRMEGVDEKLFF. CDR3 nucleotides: TGTGCCATCAGGATGGAGGGGGTTGACGAAAAACTGTTTTTT.

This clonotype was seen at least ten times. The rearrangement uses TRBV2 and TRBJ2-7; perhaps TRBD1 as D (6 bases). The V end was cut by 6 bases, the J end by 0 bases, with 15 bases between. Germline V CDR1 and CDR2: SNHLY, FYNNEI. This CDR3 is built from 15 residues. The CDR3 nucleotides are TGTGCCAGCAGCTCCGACAGGTCGAGCTCCTACGAGCAGTACTTC. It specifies CASSSDRSSSYEQYF.

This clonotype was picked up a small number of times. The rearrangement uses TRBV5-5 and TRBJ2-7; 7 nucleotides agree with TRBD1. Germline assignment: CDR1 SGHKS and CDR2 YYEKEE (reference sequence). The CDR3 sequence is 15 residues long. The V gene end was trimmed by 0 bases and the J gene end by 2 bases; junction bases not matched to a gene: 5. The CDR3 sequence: CASSLVGQVTYEQYF. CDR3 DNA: TGTGCCAGCAGCTTGGTCGGACAGGTCACCTACGAGCAGTACTTC.

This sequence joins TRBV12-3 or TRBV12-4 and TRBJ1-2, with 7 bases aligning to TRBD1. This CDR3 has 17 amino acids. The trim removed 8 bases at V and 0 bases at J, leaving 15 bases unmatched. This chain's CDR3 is CASSNSHWDRANYGYTF. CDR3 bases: TGTGCCAGCTCCAACTCTCATTGGGACAGAGCTAACTATGGCTACACCTTC.

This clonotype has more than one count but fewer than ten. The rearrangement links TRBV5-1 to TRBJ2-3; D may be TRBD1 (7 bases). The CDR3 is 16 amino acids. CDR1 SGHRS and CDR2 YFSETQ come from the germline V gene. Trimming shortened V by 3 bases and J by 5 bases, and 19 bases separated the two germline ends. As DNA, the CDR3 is TGCGCCAGCAGCTCGGGGGAAAGGGGGCCACGAGATACGCAGTATTTT. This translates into CASSSGERGPRDTQYF.

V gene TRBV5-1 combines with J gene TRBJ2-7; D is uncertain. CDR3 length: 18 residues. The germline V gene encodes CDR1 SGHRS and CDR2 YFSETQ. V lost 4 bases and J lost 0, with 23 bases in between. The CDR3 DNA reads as TGCGCCAGCAGCCCCACCCCCTCATCTAGTCCTAGCTCCTACGAGCAGTACTTC. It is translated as CASSPTPSSSPSSYEQYF.

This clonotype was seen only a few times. This CDR3 is CASSIGRGLPEETQYF. DNA for the CDR3: TGTGCCAGTAGTATAGGCAGAGGACTGCCCGAAGAGACCCAGTACTTC. The V gene is TRBV19, the J gene TRBJ2-5; TRBD2 might be the D (5 bases). CDR1 is LNHDA and CDR2 is SQIVND in the germline V gene (reference sequence). CDR3 length equals 16 residues. V was clipped by 1 base and J by 3 bases, with 15 bases between them.

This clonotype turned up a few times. The CDR3 DNA reads as TGTGCCAGCAGTTACGGTATAGCGGGCGAGCAGTACTTC. Amino acid sequence: CASSYGIAGEQYF. V gene TRBV6-5 combines with J gene TRBJ2-7; 7 bases agree with TRBD2. V lost 2 bases to trimming and J lost 6 bases; unmatched junction nucleotides: 4. From germline, CDR1 is MNHEY and CDR2 SVGAGI. This CDR3 region has 13 residues.

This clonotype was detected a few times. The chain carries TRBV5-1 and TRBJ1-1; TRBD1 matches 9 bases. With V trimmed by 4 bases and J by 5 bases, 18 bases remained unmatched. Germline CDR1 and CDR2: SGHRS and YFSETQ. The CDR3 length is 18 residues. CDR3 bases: TGCGCCAGCAGCCTTGTAGCATTAAAACAGGGGGCTGGGACTGAAGCTTTCTTT. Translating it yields CASSLVALKQGAGTEAFF.

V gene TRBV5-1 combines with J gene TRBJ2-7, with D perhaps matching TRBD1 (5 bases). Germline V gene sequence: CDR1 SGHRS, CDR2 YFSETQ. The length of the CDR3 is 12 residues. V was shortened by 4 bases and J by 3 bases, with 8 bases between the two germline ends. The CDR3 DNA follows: TGCGCCAGCAGCGGACACCTCTACGAGCAGTACTTC. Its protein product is CASSGHLYEQYF.

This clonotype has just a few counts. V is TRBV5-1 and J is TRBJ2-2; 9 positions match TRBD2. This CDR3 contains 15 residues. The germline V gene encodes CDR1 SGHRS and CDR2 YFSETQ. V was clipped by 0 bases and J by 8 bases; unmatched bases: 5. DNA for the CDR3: TGCGCCAGCAGCTTGGAAGGGACTAGCCTTGGGGAGCTGTTTTTT. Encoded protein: CASSLEGTSLGELFF.

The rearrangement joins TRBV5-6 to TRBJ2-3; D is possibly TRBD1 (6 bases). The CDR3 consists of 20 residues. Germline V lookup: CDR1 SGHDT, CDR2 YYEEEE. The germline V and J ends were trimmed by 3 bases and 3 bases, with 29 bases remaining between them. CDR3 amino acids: CASSCGPPDRSGCVTDTQYF. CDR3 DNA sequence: TGTGCCAGCAGCTGCGGCCCCCCGGACAGATCTGGTTGTGTTACAGATACGCAGTATTTT.

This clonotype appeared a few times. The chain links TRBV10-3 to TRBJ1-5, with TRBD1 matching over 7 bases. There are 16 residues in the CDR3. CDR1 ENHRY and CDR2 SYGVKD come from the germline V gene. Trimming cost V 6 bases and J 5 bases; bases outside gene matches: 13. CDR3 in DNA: TGTGCCATCAGCGACGTTCTACAGGGGATGGATCAGCCCCAGCATTTT. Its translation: CAISDVLQGMDQPQHF.

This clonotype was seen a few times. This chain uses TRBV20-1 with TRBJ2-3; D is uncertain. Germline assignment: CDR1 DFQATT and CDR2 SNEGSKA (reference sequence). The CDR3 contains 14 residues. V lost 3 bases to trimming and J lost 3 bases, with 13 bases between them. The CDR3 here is CSASTGPSTDTQYF. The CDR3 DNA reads TGCAGTGCTAGTACCGGCCCCAGTACAGATACGCAGTATTTT.

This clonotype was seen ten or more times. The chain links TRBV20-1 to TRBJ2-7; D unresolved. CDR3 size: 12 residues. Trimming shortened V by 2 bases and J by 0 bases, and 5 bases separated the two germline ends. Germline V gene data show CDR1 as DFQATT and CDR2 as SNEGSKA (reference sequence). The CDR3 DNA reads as TGCAGTGCTAGACCCCTCTCCTACGAGCAGTACTTC. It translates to CSARPLSYEQYF.

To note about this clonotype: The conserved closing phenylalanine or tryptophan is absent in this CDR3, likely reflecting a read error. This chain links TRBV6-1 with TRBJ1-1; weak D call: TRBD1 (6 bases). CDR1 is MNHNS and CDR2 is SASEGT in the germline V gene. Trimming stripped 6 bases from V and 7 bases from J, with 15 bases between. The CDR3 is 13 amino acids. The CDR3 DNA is TGTGCCAGCAGACTCTCCGGGGGCATTGAAGCTTTCTTA. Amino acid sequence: CASRLSGGIEAFL.

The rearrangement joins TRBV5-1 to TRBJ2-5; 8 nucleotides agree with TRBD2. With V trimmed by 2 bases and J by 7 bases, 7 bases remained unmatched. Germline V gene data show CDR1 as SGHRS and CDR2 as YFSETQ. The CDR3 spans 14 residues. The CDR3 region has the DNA TGCGCCAGCAGCTTAGCGGGGGCCGAGGGGACCCAGTACTTC. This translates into CASSLAGAEGTQYF.